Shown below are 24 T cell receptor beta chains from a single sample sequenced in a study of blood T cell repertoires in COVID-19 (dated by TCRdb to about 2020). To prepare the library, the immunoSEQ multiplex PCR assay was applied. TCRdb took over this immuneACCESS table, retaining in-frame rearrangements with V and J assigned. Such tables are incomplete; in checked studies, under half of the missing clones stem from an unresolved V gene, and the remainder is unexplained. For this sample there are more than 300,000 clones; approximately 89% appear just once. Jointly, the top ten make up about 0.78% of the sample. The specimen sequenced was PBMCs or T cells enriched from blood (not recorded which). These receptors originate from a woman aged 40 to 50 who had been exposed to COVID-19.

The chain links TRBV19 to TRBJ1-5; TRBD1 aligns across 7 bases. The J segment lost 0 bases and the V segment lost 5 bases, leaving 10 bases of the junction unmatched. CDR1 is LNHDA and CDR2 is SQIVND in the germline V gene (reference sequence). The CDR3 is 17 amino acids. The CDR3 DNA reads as TGTGCCAGTAGTCCCTCAAGGACAGGAGCTAGCAATCAGCCCCAGCATTTT. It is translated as CASSPSRTGASNQPQHF.

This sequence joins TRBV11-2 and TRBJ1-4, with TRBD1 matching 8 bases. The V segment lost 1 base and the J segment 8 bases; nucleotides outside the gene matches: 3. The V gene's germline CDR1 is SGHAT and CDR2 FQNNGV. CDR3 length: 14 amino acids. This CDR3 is CASSLGQGSEKLFF. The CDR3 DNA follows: TGTGCCAGCAGCTTAGGACAGGGGAGCGAAAAACTGTTTTTT.

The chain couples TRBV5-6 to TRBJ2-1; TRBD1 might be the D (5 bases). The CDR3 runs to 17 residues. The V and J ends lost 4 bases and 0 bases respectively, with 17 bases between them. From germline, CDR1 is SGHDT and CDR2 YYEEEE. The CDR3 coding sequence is TGTGCCAGCAGCCTAACACTGACAGATAGCTCCTACAATGAGCAGTTCTTC. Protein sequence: CASSLTLTDSSYNEQFF.

CDR3 sequence reads: CACHPETGFPGYTF. The DNA for the CDR3 is TGTGCCTGCCACCCCGAGACAGGGTTTCCTGGCTACACCTTC. The chain employs TRBV30 and TRBJ1-2; 7 nucleotides agree with TRBD1. With 6 bases clipped from V and 7 bases from J, the junction kept 14 bases outside the gene matches. This CDR3 spans 14 amino acids. Germline V lookup: CDR1 GTSNPN, CDR2 SVGIG (reference sequence).

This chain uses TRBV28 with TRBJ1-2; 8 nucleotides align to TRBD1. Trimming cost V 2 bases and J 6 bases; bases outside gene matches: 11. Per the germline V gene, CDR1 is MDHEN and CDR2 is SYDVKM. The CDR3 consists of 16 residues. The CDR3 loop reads CASSLLGQGVGDGYTF. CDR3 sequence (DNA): TGTGCCAGCAGTTTACTTGGACAGGGCGTTGGAGATGGCTACACCTTC.

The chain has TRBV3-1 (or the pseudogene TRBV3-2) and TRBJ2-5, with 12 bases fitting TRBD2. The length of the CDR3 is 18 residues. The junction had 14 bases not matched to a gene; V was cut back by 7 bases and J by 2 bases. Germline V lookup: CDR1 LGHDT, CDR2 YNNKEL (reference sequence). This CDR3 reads CASNGRILAGGEQETQYF. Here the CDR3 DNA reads TGTGCCAGCAACGGTCGTATACTAGCGGGAGGCGAGCAAGAGACCCAGTACTTC.

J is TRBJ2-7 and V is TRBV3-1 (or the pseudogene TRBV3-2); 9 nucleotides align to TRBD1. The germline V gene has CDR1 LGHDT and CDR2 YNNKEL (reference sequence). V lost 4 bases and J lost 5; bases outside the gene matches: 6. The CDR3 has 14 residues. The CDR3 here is CASSPRDREDEQYF. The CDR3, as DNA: TGTGCCAGCAGCCCCCGGGACAGGGAGGACGAGCAGTACTTC.

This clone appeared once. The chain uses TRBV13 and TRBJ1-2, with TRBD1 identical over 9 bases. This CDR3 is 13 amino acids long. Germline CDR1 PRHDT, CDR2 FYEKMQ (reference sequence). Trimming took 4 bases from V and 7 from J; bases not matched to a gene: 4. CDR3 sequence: CASSSGQGRGYTF. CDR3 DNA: TGTGCCAGCAGCTCGGGACAGGGCCGTGGCTACACCTTC.

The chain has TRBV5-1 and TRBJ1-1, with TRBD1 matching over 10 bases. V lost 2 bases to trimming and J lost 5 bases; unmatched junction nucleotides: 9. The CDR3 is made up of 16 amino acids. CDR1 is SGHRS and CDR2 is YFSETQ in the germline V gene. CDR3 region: CASSFTPGQGRTEAFF. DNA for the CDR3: TGCGCCAGCAGCTTTACCCCGGGACAGGGGAGGACTGAAGCTTTCTTT.

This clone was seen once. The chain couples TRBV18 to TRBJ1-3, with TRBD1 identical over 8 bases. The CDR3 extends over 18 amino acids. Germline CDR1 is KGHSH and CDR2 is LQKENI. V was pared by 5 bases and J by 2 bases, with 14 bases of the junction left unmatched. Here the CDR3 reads CASSSRRTGGSTGNTIYF. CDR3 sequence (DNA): TGTGCCAGCTCATCTCGCCGAACAGGGGGTTCCACTGGAAACACCATATATTTT. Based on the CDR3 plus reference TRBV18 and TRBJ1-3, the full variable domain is NAGVMQNPRHLVRRRGQEARLRCSPMKGHSHVYWYRQLPEEGLKFMVYLQKENIIDESGMPKERFSAEFPKEGPSILRIQQVVRGDSAAYFCASSSRRTGGSTGNTIYFGEGSWLTVV.

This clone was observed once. As DNA, the CDR3 is TGCGCCAGCAGCTTGGTAGTCGGGACTGCATTGGATTCACCCCTCCACTTT. Translated: CASSLVVGTALDSPLHF. The gene calls are TRBV5-1 and TRBJ1-6; a possible D gene is TRBD1 (5 bases). The CDR3 has 17 residues. The ends were cut back, 0 bases at V and 8 bases at J, with 18 bases in the middle. Per the germline V gene, CDR1 is SGHRS and CDR2 is YFSETQ.

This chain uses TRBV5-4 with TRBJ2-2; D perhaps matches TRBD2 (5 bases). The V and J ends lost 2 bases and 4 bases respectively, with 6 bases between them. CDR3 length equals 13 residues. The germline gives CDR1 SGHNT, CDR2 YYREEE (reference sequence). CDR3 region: CASSLGLTGELFF. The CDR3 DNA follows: TGTGCCAGCAGCTTAGGACTCACCGGGGAGCTGTTTTTT.

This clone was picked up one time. This CDR3 is CAIRAEEMTEAFF. CDR3 sequence (DNA): TGTGCCATCAGGGCTGAGGAGATGACTGAAGCTTTCTTT. The chain is built from TRBV10-3 and TRBJ1-1; unclear D gene. Germline V gene sequence: CDR1 ENHRY, CDR2 SYGVKD. The length of the CDR3 is 13 residues. The V end was cut by 6 bases, the J end by 5 bases, with 13 bases between.

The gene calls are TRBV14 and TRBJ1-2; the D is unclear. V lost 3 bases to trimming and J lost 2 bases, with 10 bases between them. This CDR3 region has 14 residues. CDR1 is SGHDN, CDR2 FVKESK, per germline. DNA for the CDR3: TGTGCCAGCAGCCAGTTAACAGAGAACTATGGCTACACCTTC. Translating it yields CASSQLTENYGYTF.

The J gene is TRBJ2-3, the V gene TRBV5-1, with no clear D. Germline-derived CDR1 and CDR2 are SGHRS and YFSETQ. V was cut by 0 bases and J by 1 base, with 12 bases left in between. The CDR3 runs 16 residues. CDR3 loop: CASSLDESRGTDTQYF. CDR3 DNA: TGCGCCAGCAGCTTGGACGAGTCAAGAGGCACAGATACGCAGTATTTT.

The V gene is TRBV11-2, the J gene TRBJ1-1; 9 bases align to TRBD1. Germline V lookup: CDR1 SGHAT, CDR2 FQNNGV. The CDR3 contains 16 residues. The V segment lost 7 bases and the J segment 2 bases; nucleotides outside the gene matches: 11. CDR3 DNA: TGTGCCAGCAATCCGGGACAGGGCAGAGGAAACACTGAAGCTTTCTTT. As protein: CASNPGQGRGNTEAFF.

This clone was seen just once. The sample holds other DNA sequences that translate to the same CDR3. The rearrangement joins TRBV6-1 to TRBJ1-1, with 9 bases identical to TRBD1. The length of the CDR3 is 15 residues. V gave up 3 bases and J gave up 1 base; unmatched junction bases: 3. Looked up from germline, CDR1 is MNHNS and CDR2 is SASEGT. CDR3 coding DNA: TGTGCCAGCAGTGAGGGACAGGGCTGGAACACTGAAGCTTTCTTT. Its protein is CASSEGQGWNTEAFF.

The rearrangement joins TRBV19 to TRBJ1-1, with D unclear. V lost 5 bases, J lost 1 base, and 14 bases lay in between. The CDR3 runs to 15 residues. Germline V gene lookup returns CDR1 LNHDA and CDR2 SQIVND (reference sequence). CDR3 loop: CASSGGRDWNTEAFF. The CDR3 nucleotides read TGTGCCAGTAGTGGAGGTCGGGATTGGAACACTGAAGCTTTCTTT.

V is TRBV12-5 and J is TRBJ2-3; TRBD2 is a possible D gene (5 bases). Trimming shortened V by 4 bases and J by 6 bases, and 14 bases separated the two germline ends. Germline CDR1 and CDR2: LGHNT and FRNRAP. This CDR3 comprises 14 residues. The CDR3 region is CASGSPLSGDTQYF. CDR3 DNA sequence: TGTGCTAGTGGTTCACCCCTGTCGGGGGATACGCAGTATTTT.

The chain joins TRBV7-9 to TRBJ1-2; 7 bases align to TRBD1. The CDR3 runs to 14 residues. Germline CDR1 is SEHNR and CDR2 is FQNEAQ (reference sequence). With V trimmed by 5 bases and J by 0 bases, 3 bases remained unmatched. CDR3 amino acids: CASSPDRTNYGYTF. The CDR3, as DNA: TGTGCCAGCAGCCCGGACAGGACTAACTATGGCTACACCTTC.

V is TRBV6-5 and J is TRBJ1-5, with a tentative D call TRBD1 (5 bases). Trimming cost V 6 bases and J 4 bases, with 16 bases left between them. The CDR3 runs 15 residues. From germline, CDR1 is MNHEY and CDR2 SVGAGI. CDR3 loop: CASRRDSFGNQPQHF. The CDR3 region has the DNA TGTGCCAGCAGGCGCGACAGTTTCGGAAATCAGCCCCAGCATTTT.

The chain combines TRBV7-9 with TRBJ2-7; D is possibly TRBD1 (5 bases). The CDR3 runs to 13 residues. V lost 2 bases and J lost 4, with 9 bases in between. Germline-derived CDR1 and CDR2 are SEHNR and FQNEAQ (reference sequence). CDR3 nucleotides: TGTGCCAGCAGCTTACAGGGTCGGTACGAGCAGTACTTC. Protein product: CASSLQGRYEQYF.

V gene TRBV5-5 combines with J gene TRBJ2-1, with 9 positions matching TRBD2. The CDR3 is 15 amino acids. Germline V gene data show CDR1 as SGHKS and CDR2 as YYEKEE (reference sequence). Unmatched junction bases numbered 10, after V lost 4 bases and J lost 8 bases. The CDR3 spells CASSLKAGGRDEQFF. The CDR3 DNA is TGTGCCAGCAGCCTGAAAGCGGGAGGTCGGGATGAGCAGTTCTTC.

The CDR3 protein is CASSAGTGGLNSPLHF. CDR3 DNA sequence: TGTGCCAGTAGTGCGGGGACAGGGGGCCTTAATTCACCCCTCCACTTT. The V call is TRBV19, the J call TRBJ1-6; 12 nucleotides align to TRBD1. Germline CDR1 reads LNHDA; CDR2 reads SQIVND (reference sequence). This CDR3 contains 16 residues. V lost 5 bases and J lost 6; bases outside the gene matches: 5.